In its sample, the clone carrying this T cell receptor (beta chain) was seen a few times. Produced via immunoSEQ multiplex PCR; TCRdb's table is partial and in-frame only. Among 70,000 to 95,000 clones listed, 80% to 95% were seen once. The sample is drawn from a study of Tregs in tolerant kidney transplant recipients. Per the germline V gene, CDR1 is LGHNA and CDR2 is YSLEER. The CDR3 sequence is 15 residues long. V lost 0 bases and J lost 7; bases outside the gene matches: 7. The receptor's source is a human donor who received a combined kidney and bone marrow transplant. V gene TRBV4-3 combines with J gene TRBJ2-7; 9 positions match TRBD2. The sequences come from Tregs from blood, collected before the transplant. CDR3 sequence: CASSQDGSGSWEQYF. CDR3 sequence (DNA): TGCGCCAGCAGCCAAGATGGTAGCGGGAGTTGGGAGCAGTACTTC.